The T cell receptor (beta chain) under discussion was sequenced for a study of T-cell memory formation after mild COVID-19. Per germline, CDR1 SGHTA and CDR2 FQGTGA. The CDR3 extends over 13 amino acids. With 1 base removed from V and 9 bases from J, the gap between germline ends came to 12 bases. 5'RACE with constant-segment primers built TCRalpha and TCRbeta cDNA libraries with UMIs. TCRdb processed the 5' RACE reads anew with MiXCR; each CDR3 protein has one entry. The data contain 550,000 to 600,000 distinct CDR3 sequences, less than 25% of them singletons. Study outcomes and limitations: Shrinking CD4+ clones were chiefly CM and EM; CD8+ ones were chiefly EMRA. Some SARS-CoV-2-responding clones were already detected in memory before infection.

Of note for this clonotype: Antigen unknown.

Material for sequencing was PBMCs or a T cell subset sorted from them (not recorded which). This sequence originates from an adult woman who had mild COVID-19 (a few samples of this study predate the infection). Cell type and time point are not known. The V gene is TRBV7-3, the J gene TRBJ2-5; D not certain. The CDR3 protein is CASSLSSRSPQYF. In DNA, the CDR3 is TGTGCCAGCAGCTTAAGTAGTCGGAGTCCCCAGTACTTC.